This TCR beta chain derives from a study of Graves' ophthalmopathy and Graves' hyperthyroidism. Study findings and constraints: Blood also contained most of the expanded thyroid clonotypes above 0.001 frequency.

Each donor who had ophthalmopathy showed moderate-to-severe activity, a CAS of ≥3, a NOSPECS of ≥4, and a duration under 3 months. Excluded: other autoimmune disease, uncontrolled infection, pregnancy or lactation. PBMCs came from 7.5 to 10 ml of fresh peripheral blood. This clonotype turned up a few times. Its antigen is unidentified. A much bigger clone sits one base away, suggesting this may be a read error. RNA transcripts yielded amplified TCR beta CDR3 regions. An initial RT-PCR round employing HTBI primers preceded a second-round multiplex PCR. Via MiXCR, TCRdb re-called the multiplex PCR reads, giving one row per CDR3 protein. The table records about 340,000 distinct CDR3 sequences, roughly a sixth of them present only once. This CDR3 contains 15 residues. Trimming left V 0 bases short and J 0 bases short, with 11 bases between. Germline CDR1 and CDR2: DFQATT and SNEGSKA (reference sequence).

This receptor was identified in an adult man with Graves' ophthalmopathy. The specimen sequenced was peripheral blood. The chain recombines TRBV20-1 with TRBJ1-2; no firm D call. CDR3 protein: CSAREGRSSNYGYTF. Here the CDR3 DNA reads TGCAGTGCTAGAGAAGGTCGCTCATCTAACTATGGCTACACCTTC.